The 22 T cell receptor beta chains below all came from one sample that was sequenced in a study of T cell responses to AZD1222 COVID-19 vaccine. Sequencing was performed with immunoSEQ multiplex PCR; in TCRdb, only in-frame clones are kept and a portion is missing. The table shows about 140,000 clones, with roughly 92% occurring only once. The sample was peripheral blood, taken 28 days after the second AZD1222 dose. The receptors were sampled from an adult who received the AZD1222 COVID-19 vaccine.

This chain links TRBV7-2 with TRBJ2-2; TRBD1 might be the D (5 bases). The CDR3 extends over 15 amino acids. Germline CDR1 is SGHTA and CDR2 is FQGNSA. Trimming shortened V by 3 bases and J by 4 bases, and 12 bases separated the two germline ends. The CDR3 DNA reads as TGTGCCAGCAGCTTTCAGGGTATGGGCACCGGGGAGCTGTTTTTT. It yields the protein CASSFQGMGTGELFF. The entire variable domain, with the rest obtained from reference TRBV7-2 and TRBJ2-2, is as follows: GAGVSQSPSNKVTEKGKDVELRCDPISGHTALYWYRQSLGQGLEFLIYFQGNSAPDKSGLPSDRFSAERTGGSVSTLTIQRTQQEDSAVYLCASSFQGMGTGELFFGEGSRLTVL.

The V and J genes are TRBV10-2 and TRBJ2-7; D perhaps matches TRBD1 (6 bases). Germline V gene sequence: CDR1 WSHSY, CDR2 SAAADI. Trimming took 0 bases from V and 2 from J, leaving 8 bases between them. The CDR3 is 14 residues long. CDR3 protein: CASSESWGPYEQYF. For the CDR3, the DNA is TGCGCCAGCAGTGAGTCGTGGGGGCCCTACGAGCAGTACTTC.

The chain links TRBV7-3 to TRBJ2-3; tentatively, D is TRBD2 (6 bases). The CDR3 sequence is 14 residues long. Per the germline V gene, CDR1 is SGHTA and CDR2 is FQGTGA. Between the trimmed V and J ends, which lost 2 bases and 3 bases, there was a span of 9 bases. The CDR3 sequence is CASSLLGGTDTQYF. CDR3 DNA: TGTGCCAGCAGCTTATTGGGGGGAACAGATACGCAGTATTTT.

The CDR3 spells CASSDQTAGYGYTF. As DNA, the CDR3 is TGTGCCAGCAGTGACCAGACGGCGGGCTATGGCTACACCTTC. J is TRBJ1-2 and V is TRBV2; no firm D call. The ends were cut back, 3 bases at V and 4 bases at J, with 12 bases in the middle. The germline V gene encodes CDR1 SNHLY and CDR2 FYNNEI. The CDR3 contains 14 residues.

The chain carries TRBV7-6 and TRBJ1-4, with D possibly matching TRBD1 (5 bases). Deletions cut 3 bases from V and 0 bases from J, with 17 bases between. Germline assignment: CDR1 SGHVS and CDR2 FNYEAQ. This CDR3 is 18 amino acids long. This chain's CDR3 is CASSFALGVTATNEKLFF. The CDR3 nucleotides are TGTGCCAGCAGCTTCGCGTTGGGGGTAACTGCAACTAATGAAAAACTGTTTTTT.

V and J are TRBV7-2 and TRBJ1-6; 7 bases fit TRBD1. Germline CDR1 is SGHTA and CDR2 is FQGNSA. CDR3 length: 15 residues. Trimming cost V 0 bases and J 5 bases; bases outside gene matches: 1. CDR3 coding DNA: TGTGCCAGCAGCTTAGCTACAGGGGATAATTCACCCCTCCACTTT. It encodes CASSLATGDNSPLHF. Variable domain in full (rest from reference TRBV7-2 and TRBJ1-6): GAGVSQSPSNKVTEKGKDVELRCDPISGHTALYWYRQSLGQGLEFLIYFQGNSAPDKSGLPSDRFSAERTGGSVSTLTIQRTQQEDSAVYLCASSLATGDNSPLHFGNGTRLTVT.

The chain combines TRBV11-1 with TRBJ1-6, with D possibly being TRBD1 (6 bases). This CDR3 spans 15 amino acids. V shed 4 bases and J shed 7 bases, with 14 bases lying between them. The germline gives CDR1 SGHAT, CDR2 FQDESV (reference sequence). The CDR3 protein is CASSWGGAWNSPLHF. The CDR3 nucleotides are TGTGCCAGCAGCTGGGGGGGCGCTTGGAATTCACCCCTCCACTTT.

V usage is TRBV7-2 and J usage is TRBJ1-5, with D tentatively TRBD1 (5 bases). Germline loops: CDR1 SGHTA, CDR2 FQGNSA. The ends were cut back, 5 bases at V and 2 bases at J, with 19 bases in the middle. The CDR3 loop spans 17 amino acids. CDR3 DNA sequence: TGTGCCAGCAGCCGTCTGACTCTAGGGGTAGGCAATCAGCCCCAGCATTTT. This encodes CASSRLTLGVGNQPQHF.

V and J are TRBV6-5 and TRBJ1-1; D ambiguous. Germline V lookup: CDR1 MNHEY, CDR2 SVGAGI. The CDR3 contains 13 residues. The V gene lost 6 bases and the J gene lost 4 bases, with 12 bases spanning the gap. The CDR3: CASSLGSGTEAFF. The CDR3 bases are TGTGCCAGCAGCTTGGGATCGGGCACTGAAGCTTTCTTT.

In nucleotides, the CDR3 is TGCGCCAGCAGCTTGGATGGCCGTAAAAATGGAAACACCATATATTTT. Encoded protein: CASSLDGRKNGNTIYF. The rearrangement links TRBV5-1 to TRBJ1-3; D ambiguous. CDR1 is SGHRS and CDR2 is YFSETQ in the germline V gene. The CDR3 runs to 16 residues. Deletions cut 0 bases from V and 3 bases from J, with 13 bases between.

CDR3 amino acids: CASTLFGQADTEAFF. The CDR3 DNA reads as TGTGCCAGTACCCTCTTTGGACAGGCGGACACTGAAGCTTTCTTT. The V gene is TRBV19, the J gene TRBJ1-1, with TRBD1 matching 7 bases. The junction had 11 bases not matched to a gene; V was cut back by 7 bases and J by 3 bases. In germline, CDR1 is LNHDA, CDR2 SQIVND (reference sequence). This CDR3 comprises 15 residues.

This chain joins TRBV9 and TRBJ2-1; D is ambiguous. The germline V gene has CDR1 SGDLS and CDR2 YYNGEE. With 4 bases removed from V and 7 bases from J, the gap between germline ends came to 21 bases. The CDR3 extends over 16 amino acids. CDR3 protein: CASSPHGPSTPNEQFF. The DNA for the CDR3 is TGTGCCAGCAGCCCCCACGGCCCTTCGACTCCTAATGAGCAGTTCTTC.

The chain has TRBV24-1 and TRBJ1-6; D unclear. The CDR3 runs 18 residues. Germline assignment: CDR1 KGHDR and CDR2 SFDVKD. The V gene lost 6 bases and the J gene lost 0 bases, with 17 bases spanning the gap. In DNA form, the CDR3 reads TGTGCCACCAGTACCCCGGGGAACCTAATCTCCTATAATTCACCCCTCCACTTT. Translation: CATSTPGNLISYNSPLHF.

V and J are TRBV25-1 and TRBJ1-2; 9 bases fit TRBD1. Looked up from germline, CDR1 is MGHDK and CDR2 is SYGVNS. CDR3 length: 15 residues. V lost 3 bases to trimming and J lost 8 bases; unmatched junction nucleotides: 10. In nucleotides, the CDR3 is TGTGCCAGCAGTGACTGGACAGGGGAGGCGAAGGGCTACACCTTC. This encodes CASSDWTGEAKGYTF.

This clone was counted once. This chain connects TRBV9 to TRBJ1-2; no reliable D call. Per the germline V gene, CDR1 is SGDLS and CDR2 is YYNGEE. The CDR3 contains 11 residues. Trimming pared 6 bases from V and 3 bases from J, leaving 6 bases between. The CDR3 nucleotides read TGTGCCAGCAAGGGAGACTATGGCTACACCTTC. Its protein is CASKGDYGYTF.

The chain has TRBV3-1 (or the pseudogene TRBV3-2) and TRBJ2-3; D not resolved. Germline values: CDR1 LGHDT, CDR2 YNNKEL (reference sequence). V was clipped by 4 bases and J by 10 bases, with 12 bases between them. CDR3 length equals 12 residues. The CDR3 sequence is CASSPPYAPQYF. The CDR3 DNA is TGTGCCAGCAGCCCGCCGTATGCCCCGCAGTATTTT.

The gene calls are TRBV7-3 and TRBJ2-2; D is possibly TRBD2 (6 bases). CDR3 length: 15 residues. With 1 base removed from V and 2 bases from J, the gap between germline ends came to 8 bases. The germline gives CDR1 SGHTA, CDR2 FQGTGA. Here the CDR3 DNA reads TGTGCCAGCAGCTTAAGCGGGGTAAACACCGGGGAGCTGTTTTTT. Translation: CASSLSGVNTGELFF.

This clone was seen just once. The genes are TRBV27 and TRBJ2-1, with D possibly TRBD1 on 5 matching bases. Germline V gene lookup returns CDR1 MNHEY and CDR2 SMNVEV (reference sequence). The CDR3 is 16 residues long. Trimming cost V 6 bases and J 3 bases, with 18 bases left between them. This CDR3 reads CASRPSKAGHYNEQFF. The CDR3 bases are TGTGCCAGCAGGCCCTCCAAAGCAGGGCACTACAATGAGCAGTTCTTC.

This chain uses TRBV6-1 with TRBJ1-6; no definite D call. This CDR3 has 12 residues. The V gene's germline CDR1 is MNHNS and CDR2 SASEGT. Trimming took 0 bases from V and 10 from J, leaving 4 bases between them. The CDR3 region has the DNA TGTGCCAGCAGTGAAGCGAACTCACCCCTCCACTTT. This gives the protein CASSEANSPLHF.

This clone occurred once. CDR3 amino acids: CASSLVKGAGELFF. Written as DNA, the CDR3 is TGTGCCAGCAGCCTTGTCAAAGGCGCCGGGGAGCTGTTTTTT. The rearrangement joins TRBV6-6 to TRBJ2-2; the D is unclear. This CDR3 is built from 14 residues. Trimming cost V 6 bases and J 6 bases, with 14 bases left between them. Germline CDR1 and CDR2: MNHNY and SVGAGI (reference sequence).

CDR3 sequence: CASSGASSYNEQFF. In DNA, the CDR3 is TGTGCCAGCAGTGGCGCGAGCTCCTACAATGAGCAGTTCTTC. The chain has TRBV6-6 and TRBJ2-1; D not certain. Germline CDR1 is MNHNY and CDR2 is SVGAGI (reference sequence). CDR3 length equals 14 residues. The V end lost 5 bases, the J end lost 0 bases, and 8 bases lay between the germline ends.

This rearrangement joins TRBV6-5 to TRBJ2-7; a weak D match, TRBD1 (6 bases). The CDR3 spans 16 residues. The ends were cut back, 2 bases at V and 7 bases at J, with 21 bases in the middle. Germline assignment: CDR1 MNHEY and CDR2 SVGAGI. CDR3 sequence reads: CASSYGTTGSLREQYF. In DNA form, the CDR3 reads TGTGCCAGCAGTTACGGTACTACAGGGTCTCTGCGAGAGCAGTACTTC.